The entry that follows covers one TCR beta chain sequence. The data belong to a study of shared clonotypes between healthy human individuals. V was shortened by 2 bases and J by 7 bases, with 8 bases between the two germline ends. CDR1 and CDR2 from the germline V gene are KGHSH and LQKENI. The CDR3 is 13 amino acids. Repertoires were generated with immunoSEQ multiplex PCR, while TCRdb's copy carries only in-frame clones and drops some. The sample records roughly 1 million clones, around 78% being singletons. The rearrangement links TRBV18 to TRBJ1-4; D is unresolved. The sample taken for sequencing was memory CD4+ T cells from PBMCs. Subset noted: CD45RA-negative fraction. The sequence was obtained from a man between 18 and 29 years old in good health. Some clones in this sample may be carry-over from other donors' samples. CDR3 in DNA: TGTGCCAGCTCACCATCGGACGTTGAAAAACTGTTTTTT. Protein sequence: CASSPSDVEKLFF.